This T cell receptor (beta chain) was sequenced during a study of OX40 agonist ivuxolimab in advanced cancers. Study summary: The patients' treatment was ivuxolimab, an agonistic anti-OX40 (CD134) antibody. General study results and limits: Individuals who were partial responders at 0.1-3.0 mg/kg had clonal expansion that ranked among the lowest. CD4+ and CD8+ blood T cells expanded clonally by week 6 at 0.1 to 3.0 mg/kg.

Here immunoSEQ multiplex PCR was the method, and the copy in TCRdb shows in-frame clones only, minus some. Among some 17,000 clones, 80% to 95% were seen once, and the ten largest hold under 9%. Remarks on this clone: What it binds is unknown.

With V trimmed by 3 bases and J by 8 bases, 13 bases remained unmatched. CDR1 and CDR2 (germline): KGHSH, LQKENI. The CDR3 length is 17 residues. Sequenced here: CD4+ or CD8+ T cells sorted from blood, sampled in a trial of the OX40 agonist ivuxolimab. The sequence was obtained from an adult with an advanced solid tumor such as melanoma, head and neck, liver or kidney cancer. The chain uses TRBV18 and TRBJ2-3; TRBD2 matches at 11 bases. The CDR3 nucleotides are TGTGCCAGCTCACCTGACCCTACTAGCGGGAGTAGCGCTACGCAGTATTTT. Protein product: CASSPDPTSGSSATQYF.